These 2 T cell receptor beta chains were sequenced from one sample in a study of blood T cell repertoires in COVID-19. Assay: immunoSEQ multiplex PCR; the TCRdb copy retains only in-frame clones and omits some. The sample yields a few hundred thousand clones, 83% seen once. The sample consisted of peripheral blood. All receptors come from a woman aged 25 to 39 with COVID-19, enrolled during active disease.

J is TRBJ2-7 and V is TRBV10-3; the match to TRBD2 covers 10 bases. Germline values: CDR1 ENHRY, CDR2 SYGVKD. The CDR3 has 15 amino acids. Unmatched junction bases numbered 10, after V lost 8 bases and J lost 3 bases. CDR3 region: CAIHRTSGSVYEQYF. The CDR3 DNA reads TGTGCCATCCACCGGACTAGCGGTTCGGTCTACGAGCAGTACTTC.

The chain links TRBV9 to TRBJ2-5; D is perhaps TRBD2 (5 bases). CDR3 length equals 17 residues. Germline V lookup: CDR1 SGDLS, CDR2 YYNGEE. With 0 bases removed from V and 0 bases from J, the gap between germline ends came to 15 bases. The CDR3 here is CASSVGGRSADQETQYF. CDR3 nucleotides: TGTGCCAGCAGCGTAGGAGGCAGGTCAGCGGACCAAGAGACCCAGTACTTC. Variable domain in full (rest from reference TRBV9 and TRBJ2-5): DSGVTQTPKHLITATGQRVTLRCSPRSGDLSVYWYQQSLDQGLQFLIQYYNGEERAKGNILERFSAQQFPDLHSELNLSSLELGDSALYFCASSVGGRSADQETQYFGPGTRLLVL.